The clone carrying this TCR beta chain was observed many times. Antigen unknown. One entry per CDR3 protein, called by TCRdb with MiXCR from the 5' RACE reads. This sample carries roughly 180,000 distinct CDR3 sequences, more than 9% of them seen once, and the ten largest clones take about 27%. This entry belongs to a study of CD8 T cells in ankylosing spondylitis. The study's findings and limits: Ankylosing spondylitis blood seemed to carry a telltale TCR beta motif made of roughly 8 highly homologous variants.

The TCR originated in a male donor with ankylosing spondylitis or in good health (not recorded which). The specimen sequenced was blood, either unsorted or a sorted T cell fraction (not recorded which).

CDR3 sequence reads: CASSLQGSGTGFYEQYF. Here the CDR3 DNA reads TGCGCCAGCAGCCTACAAGGATCGGGGACAGGGTTCTACGAGCAGTACTTC. This chain joins TRBV4-1 and TRBJ2-7; 9 positions agree with TRBD1. The CDR3 consists of 17 residues. Per germline, CDR1 MGHRA and CDR2 YSYEKL. The trim removed 4 bases at V and 3 bases at J, leaving 13 bases unmatched.